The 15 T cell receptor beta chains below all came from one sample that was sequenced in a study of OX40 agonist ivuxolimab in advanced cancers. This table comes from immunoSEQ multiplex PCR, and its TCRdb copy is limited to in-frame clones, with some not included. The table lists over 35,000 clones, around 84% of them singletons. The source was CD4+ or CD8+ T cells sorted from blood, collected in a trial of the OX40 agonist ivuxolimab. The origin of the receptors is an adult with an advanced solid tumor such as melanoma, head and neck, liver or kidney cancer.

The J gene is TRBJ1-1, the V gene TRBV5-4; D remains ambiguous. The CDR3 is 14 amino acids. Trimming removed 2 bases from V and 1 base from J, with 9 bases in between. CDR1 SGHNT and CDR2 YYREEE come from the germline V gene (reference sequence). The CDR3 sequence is CASSFHPKNTEAFF. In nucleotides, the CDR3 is TGTGCCAGCAGCTTTCATCCGAAGAACACTGAAGCTTTCTTT.

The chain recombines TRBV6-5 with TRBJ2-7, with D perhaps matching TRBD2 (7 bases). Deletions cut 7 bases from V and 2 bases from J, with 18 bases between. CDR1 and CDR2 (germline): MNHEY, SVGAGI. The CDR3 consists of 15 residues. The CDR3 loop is CASTFRGTNPYEQYF. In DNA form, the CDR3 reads TGTGCCAGCACCTTTAGGGGGACTAACCCCTACGAGCAGTACTTC.

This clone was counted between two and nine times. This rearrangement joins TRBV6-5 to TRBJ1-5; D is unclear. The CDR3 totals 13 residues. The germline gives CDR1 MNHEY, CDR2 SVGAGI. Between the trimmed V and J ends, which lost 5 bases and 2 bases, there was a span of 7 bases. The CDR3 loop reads CASSPRGNQPQHF. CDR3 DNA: TGTGCCAGCAGTCCCCGCGGCAATCAGCCCCAGCATTTT.

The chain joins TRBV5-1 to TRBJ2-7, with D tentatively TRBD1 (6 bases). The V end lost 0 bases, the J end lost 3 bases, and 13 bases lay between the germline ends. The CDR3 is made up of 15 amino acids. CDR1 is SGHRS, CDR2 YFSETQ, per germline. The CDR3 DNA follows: TGCGCCAGCAGCTTGGCAGGGGTTAGAAGCTACGAGCAGTACTTC. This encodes CASSLAGVRSYEQYF.

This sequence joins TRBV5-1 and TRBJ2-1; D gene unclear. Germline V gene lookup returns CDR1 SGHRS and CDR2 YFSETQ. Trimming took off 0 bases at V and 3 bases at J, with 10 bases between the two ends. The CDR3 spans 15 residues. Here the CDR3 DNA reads TGCGCCAGCAGCTTGGTTCTAGGATTCTACAATGAGCAGTTCTTC. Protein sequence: CASSLVLGFYNEQFF.

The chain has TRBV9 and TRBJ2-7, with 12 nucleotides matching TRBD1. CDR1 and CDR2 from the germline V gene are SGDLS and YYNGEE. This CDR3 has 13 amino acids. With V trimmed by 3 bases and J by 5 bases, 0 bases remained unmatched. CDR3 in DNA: TGTGCCAGCAGCGGGGACAGGGGGCACGAGCAGTACTTC. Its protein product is CASSGDRGHEQYF.

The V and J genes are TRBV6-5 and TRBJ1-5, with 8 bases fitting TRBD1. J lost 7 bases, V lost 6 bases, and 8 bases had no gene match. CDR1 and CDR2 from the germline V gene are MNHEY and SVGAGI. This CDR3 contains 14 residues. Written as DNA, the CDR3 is TGTGCCAGCAGCTCCGGACAGGGACGACAGCCCCAGCATTTT. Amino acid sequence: CASSSGQGRQPQHF.

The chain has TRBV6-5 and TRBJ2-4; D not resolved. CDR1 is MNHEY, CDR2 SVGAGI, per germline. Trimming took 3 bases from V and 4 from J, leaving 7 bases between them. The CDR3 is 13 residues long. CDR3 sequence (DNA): TGTGCCAGCAGTTATCGTCTAAAAAACATTCAGTACTTC. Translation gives CASSYRLKNIQYF.

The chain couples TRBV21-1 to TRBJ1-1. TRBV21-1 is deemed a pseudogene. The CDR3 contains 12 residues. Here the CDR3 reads CASRAAMDEAFF. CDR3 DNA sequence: TGTGCCAGCAGAGCCGCGATGGATGAAGCTTTCTTT.

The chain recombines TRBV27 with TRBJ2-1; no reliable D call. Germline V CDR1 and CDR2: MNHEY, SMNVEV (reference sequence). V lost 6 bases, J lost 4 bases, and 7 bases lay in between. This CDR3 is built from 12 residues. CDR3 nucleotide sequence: TGTGCCAGCAGGAACGGGTACAATGAGCAGTTCTTC. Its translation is CASRNGYNEQFF.

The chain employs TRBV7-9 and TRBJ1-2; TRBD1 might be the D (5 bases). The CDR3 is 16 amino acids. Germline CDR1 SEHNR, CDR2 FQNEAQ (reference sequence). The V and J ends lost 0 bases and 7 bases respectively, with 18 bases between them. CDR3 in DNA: TGTGCCAGCAGCTTAGCCCCTAGGACAAGGGAGTCTGGCTACACCTTC. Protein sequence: CASSLAPRTRESGYTF.

DNA for the CDR3: TGTGCCAGCAGTTACGCCGGGACAGGTCACGAGCAGTACTTC. This encodes CASSYAGTGHEQYF. V and J are TRBV6-6 and TRBJ2-7, with 8 bases fitting TRBD1. The V segment lost 2 bases and the J segment 5 bases; nucleotides outside the gene matches: 5. The CDR3 is 14 residues long. Germline values: CDR1 MNHNY, CDR2 SVGAGI (reference sequence).

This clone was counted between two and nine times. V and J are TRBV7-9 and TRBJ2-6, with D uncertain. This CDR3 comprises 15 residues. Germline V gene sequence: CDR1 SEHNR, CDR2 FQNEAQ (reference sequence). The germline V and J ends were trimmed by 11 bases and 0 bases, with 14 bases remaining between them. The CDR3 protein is CADRITGSGANVLTF. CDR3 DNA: TGTGCCGATCGTATAACGGGCTCTGGGGCCAACGTCCTGACTTTC.

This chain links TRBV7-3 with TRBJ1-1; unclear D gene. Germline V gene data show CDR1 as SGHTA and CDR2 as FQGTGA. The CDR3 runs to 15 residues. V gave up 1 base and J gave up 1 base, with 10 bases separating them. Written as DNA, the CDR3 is TGTGCCAGCAGCTTAATAGTCCAGGCGAACACTGAAGCTTTCTTT. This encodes CASSLIVQANTEAFF.

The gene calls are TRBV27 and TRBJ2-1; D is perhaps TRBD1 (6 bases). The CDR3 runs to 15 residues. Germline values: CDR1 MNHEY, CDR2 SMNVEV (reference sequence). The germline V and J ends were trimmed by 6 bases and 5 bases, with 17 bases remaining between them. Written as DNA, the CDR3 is TGTGCCAGCAGCCAGGGGATCGGTAGCCACAATGAGCAGTTCTTC. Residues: CASSQGIGSHNEQFF.